This entry lists 21 T cell receptor beta chains sequenced from one sample in a study of human T cells and chemical hapten exposure. The sample's time point: patch test 1, 2 weeks after DPC sensitization. Noted treatment: therapeutic diphenylcyclopropenone sensitization with weekly scalp DPC. TCRdb used MiXCR to reprocess the RACE reads, holding one entry per CDR3 protein. The repertoire holds approximately 400,000 distinct CDR3 sequences, with roughly 4.8% as singletons. The sample in question was whole blood, obtained in connection with sensitization to the hapten diphenylcyclopropenone (DPC). These receptors all come from a woman aged 45-65 years with alopecia areata. Some clones in this sample may be carry-over from other donors' samples.

For this clonotype: Being one base from a much bigger clone, this may be a read error. The chain is built from TRBV7-2 and TRBJ2-2; D is possibly TRBD1 or TRBD2 (5 bases each). Germline V gene lookup returns CDR1 SGHTA and CDR2 FQGNSA. The V end was cut by 4 bases, the J end by 6 bases, with 12 bases between. CDR3 length: 14 amino acids. CDR3 sequence (DNA): TGTGCCAGCAGCTCAGCGCAGGGAGCCGGGGAGCTGTTTTTT. Translating gives CASSSAQGAGELFF. Full variable domain (outside the CDR3, taken from reference TRBV7-2 and TRBJ2-2): GAGVSQSPSNKVTEKGKDVELRCDPISGHTALYWYRQSLGQGLEFLIYFQGNSAPDKSGLPSDRFSAERTGGSVSTLTIQRTQQEDSAVYLCASSSAQGAGELFFGEGSRLTVL.

The chain combines TRBV29-1 with TRBJ1-5; 9 bases are shared with TRBD1. The CDR3 is made up of 14 amino acids. J lost 7 bases, V lost 6 bases, and 10 bases had no gene match. Germline CDR1 and CDR2: SQVTM and ANQGSEA. The CDR3 DNA sequence: TGCAGCGTCGCTGCCGGGACAGGGACCCAGCCCCAGCATTTT. This gives the protein CSVAAGTGTQPQHF.

This clonotype was counted at least ten times. The V and J genes are TRBV7-6 and TRBJ2-7; D gene uncertain. This CDR3 spans 14 amino acids. The germline V gene has CDR1 SGHVS and CDR2 FNYEAQ. V lost 4 bases and J lost 3, with 13 bases in between. The CDR3 DNA follows: TGTGCCAGCAGCTCAGGCGGCGGCAGCTACGAGCAGTACTTC. This codes for CASSSGGGSYEQYF.

In its sample, this clonotype was seen many times. The V gene is TRBV10-3, the J gene TRBJ2-5; 8 bases align to TRBD1. V gave up 4 bases and J gave up 3 bases; unmatched junction bases: 4. The CDR3 sequence is 14 residues long. Germline CDR1 reads ENHRY; CDR2 reads SYGVKD. This CDR3 is CAISAGGVKETQYF. The CDR3 nucleotides are TGTGCCATCAGTGCAGGGGGCGTCAAAGAGACCCAGTACTTC.

This clonotype has ten or more counts. The chain carries TRBV5-8 and TRBJ2-2; D perhaps matches TRBD1 (5 bases). V shed 0 bases and J shed 4 bases, with 10 bases lying between them. Germline V gene lookup returns CDR1 SGHTS and CDR2 YDEGEE. CDR3 length equals 15 residues. The DNA of the CDR3 is TGTGCCAGCAGCTTGGAAGGGGCTGGCACCGGGGAGCTGTTTTTT. It is translated as CASSLEGAGTGELFF.

This clonotype was detected many times. V usage is TRBV12-3 or TRBV12-4 and J usage is TRBJ1-1; the D is unclear. CDR3 length equals 13 residues. V shed 5 bases and J shed 1 base, with 8 bases lying between them. This CDR3 is CASSGVGNTEAFF. The CDR3 nucleotides read TGTGCCAGCAGTGGTGTGGGGAACACTGAAGCTTTCTTT.

The chain joins TRBV20-1 to TRBJ2-2; tentative D call: TRBD2 (6 bases). The CDR3 is made up of 18 amino acids. CDR1 DFQATT and CDR2 SNEGSKA come from the germline V gene (reference sequence). V lost 1 base and J lost 2, with 20 bases in between. CDR3 coding DNA: TGCAGTGCTAGAGCGGACGGAACGAGCGGACTAAACACCGGGGAGCTGTTTTTT. Residues: CSARADGTSGLNTGELFF.

This clonotype was found a few times. The rearrangement joins TRBV27 to TRBJ2-3; no firm D call. The length of the CDR3 is 13 residues. The germline V and J ends were trimmed by 3 bases and 3 bases, with 7 bases remaining between them. Germline V gene lookup returns CDR1 MNHEY and CDR2 SMNVEV (reference sequence). The CDR3 sequence is CASSFFRTDTQYF. DNA of the CDR3: TGTGCCAGCAGTTTTTTCAGGACAGATACGCAGTATTTT.

This clonotype was seen at least ten times. The chain combines TRBV12-5 with TRBJ1-1, with a weak D call TRBD1 (5 bases). Germline lookup yields CDR1 LGHNT and CDR2 FRNRAP. The V gene lost 6 bases and the J gene lost 0 bases, with 23 bases spanning the gap. The CDR3 extends over 18 amino acids. As DNA, the CDR3 is TGTGCTAGTGGCAGAGTCATCGGGGCTCCCATCATGAACACTGAAGCTTTCTTT. It codes for CASGRVIGAPIMNTEAFF.

Many counts were recorded for this clonotype. The chain couples TRBV6-2 or TRBV6-3 to TRBJ1-1; possible D gene TRBD1, 5 bases. V lost 0 bases, J lost 0 bases, and 14 bases lay in between. This CDR3 contains 17 residues. Germline values: CDR1 MNHEY, CDR2 SVGEGT. CDR3 residues: CASSYSIVGQMNTEAFF. The DNA of the CDR3 is TGTGCCAGCAGTTACTCGATAGTAGGACAAATGAACACTGAAGCTTTCTTT.

This clonotype was observed many times. The rearrangement links TRBV10-3 to TRBJ1-2, with D uncertain. V shed 0 bases and J shed 5 bases, with 16 bases lying between them. The CDR3 sequence is 16 residues long. The germline CDR1 and CDR2 sequences are ENHRY and SYGVKD. The CDR3 sequence: CAISESTGEGRYGYTF. In DNA, the CDR3 is TGTGCCATCAGTGAGTCGACGGGAGAAGGGCGGTATGGCTACACCTTC.

With respect to this clonotype: One base away lies a much larger clone, so this may be a sequencing read error. This chain links TRBV3-1 with TRBJ1-6; a weak D match, TRBD1 (5 bases). This CDR3 has 14 residues. Germline CDR1 and CDR2: LGHDT and YNNKEL (reference sequence). CDR3 nucleotide sequence: TGTGCCAGCAGCTGGGGGACCTCAGATTCACACCTCCACTTT. This gives the protein CASSWGTSDSHLHF.

The gene calls are TRBV5-1 and TRBJ1-1; 7 nucleotides align to TRBD1. The CDR3 has 15 residues. Germline V gene data show CDR1 as SGHRS and CDR2 as YFSETQ. V lost 4 bases and J lost 1; bases outside the gene matches: 7. This chain's CDR3 is CASSALQGRNTEAFF. The CDR3 DNA is TGCGCCAGCAGCGCCTTACAGGGGCGGAACACTGAAGCTTTCTTT.

This clonotype was observed at least ten times. The genes are TRBV7-6 and TRBJ2-7, with D perhaps matching TRBD2 (5 bases). Germline CDR1 reads SGHVS; CDR2 reads FNYEAQ. This CDR3 contains 15 residues. Trimming stripped 2 bases from V and 1 base from J, with 12 bases between. CDR3 region: CASSLSPSSSYEQYF. DNA for the CDR3: TGTGCCAGCAGCTTATCCCCTAGCAGTTCCTACGAGCAGTACTTC.

The chain combines TRBV20-1 with TRBJ2-3, with D perhaps matching TRBD1 (5 bases). Germline V gene sequence: CDR1 DFQATT, CDR2 SNEGSKA (reference sequence). The CDR3 loop spans 11 amino acids. CDR3 coding DNA: TGCAGCTCCAGGGCAGCGATTACGCAGTATTTT. Amino acids: CSSRAAITQYF.

This clonotype was recorded many times. The chain couples TRBV5-4 to TRBJ2-5; D remains unclear. Germline lookup yields CDR1 SGHNT and CDR2 YYREEE (reference sequence). The CDR3 has 11 amino acids. V was pared by 5 bases and J by 5 bases, with 7 bases between. CDR3 DNA sequence: TGTGCCAGCAGTGAAGCGGAGACCCAGTACTTC. Its translation: CASSEAETQYF.

This clonotype was recorded at least ten times. This chain joins TRBV3-1 and TRBJ1-1; maybe TRBD1 (6 bases). V dropped 0 bases and J dropped 11 bases, with 16 bases sitting between them. The CDR3 runs 14 residues. Germline V gene data show CDR1 as LGHDT and CDR2 as YNNKEL (reference sequence). CDR3 coding DNA: TGTGCCAGCAGCCAAGAGAACTCAGGGGCTCGGGCTTTCTTT. Its protein product is CASSQENSGARAFF.

This clonotype was seen many times. V and J are TRBV7-6 and TRBJ2-7; perhaps TRBD1 as D (6 bases). Per germline, CDR1 SGHVS and CDR2 FNYEAQ. Deletions cut 1 base from V and 3 bases from J, with 7 bases between. The CDR3 consists of 13 residues. CDR3 in amino acids: CASSLGDNYEQYF. The DNA of the CDR3 is TGTGCCAGCAGCTTAGGGGACAACTACGAGCAGTACTTC.

This sequence joins TRBV14 and TRBJ1-1, with D possibly TRBD1 on 6 matching bases. This CDR3 spans 14 amino acids. V shed 1 base and J shed 3 bases, with 9 bases lying between them. Germline V gene sequence: CDR1 SGHDN, CDR2 FVKESK. The CDR3 nucleotides read TGTGCCAGCAGCCAAGGAAACAGGGACACTGAAGCTTTCTTT. As protein: CASSQGNRDTEAFF.

The table lists this clonotype with many counts. The CDR3 DNA reads as TGTGCCAGCAGTTCCGCTGGGACTGGAAAAGAGACCCAGTACTTC. This sequence encodes CASSSAGTGKETQYF. The rearrangement links TRBV28 to TRBJ2-5; a possible D gene is TRBD2 (6 bases). The ends were cut back, 4 bases at V and 3 bases at J, with 15 bases in the middle. The CDR3 loop spans 15 amino acids. Germline CDR1 is MDHEN and CDR2 is SYDVKM.

This clonotype has ten or more counts. The chain recombines TRBV5-1 with TRBJ2-4; D is possibly TRBD2 (5 bases). Germline CDR1 SGHRS, CDR2 YFSETQ. The V gene lost 6 bases and the J gene lost 3 bases, with 13 bases spanning the gap. The CDR3 runs 14 residues. CDR3 nucleotide sequence: TGCGCCAGCAAGGCAGTTGCGGGCAAAAACATTCAGTACTTC. Translation: CASKAVAGKNIQYF.